This T cell receptor beta chain is drawn from a study of vaccination effects on CD4 cells after COVID-19. Looking at the study overall: The two convalescent patients provided samples 16 days and one week before vaccination.

As for this clone: As yet, its antigen is unknown.

CD4+ T cells specific for antigen were expanded with viral peptide pools by the ViraFEST assay before sequencing. Cells that had been cultured for about 10 days were the source of isolated CD4+ T cells. This person caught SARS-CoV-2 sometime from March to December 2020, and PCR testing confirmed the infection. Cultures received IL-2 medium that replaced half the medium on days 3 and 7. The CDR3 loop spans 14 amino acids. Between the trimmed V and J ends, which lost 0 bases and 4 bases, there was a span of 7 bases. The V gene's germline CDR1 is MNHEY and CDR2 SVGAGI. Overall study findings and caveats: New vaccine-induced clones dominated post-vaccine spike-reactive clones in convalescents.

The method was immunoSEQ multiplex PCR; TCRdb's version includes in-frame clones alone and lacks a portion of them. The sample includes about 33,000 clones, about 73% seen only once; the top ten take approximately 17%. This chain uses TRBV6-5 with TRBJ2-1; no firm D call. The sequence was collected from a human donor who had a prior SARS-CoV-2 infection. This sample comprised CD4+ T cells from PBMCs cultured with HCoV-NL63 spike peptides, obtained before COVID-19 vaccination. CDR3 nucleotides: TGTGCCAGCAGTTACTCAAGGGTGTACAATGAGCAGTTCTTC. This codes for CASSYSRVYNEQFF.